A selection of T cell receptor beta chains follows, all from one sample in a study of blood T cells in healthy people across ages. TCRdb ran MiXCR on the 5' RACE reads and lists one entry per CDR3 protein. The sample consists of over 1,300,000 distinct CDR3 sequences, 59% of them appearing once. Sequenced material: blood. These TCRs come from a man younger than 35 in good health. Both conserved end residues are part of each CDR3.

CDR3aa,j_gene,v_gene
CASRPGMGYGYTF,TRBJ1-2,TRBV27
CASSDRTPTGNQPRHF,TRBJ1-5,TRBV2
CASSQVSSSGEYGTQYF,TRBJ2-5,TRBV3-1
CASSDIRAGFHLFSYNEQFF,TRBJ2-1,TRBV25-1
CSVRTSGSNNEQYF,.,TRBV29-1
CASSSMGVAFF,TRBJ1-1,TRBV6-2/TRBV6-3
CASNVGEGYTF,TRBJ1-2,TRBV7-2
CASGLVTSDRGGTDTQYF,TRBJ2-3,TRBV12-5
CASSGDKGLSWRIEPEAFF,TRBJ1-1,TRBV11-2
CASSQVRGTGELFF,TRBJ2-2,TRBV14
CASGDHLLEAFF,TRBJ1-1,TRBV6-1
CAISVQQSTDTQYF,TRBJ2-3,TRBV10-3
CASSLPASYEQYF,.,TRBV5-6
CAISDGGPYSNQPQHF,TRBJ1-5,TRBV10-3
CASTTETTNYGYTF,TRBJ1-2,TRBV6-1